A single sample gave rise to the 2 T cell receptor beta chains below, sequenced in a study of blood T cell repertoires in COVID-19. Assay: immunoSEQ multiplex PCR; the TCRdb copy retains only in-frame clones and omits some. Of hundreds of thousands of clones listed, approximately 91% are singletons. Input material: peripheral blood. The receptors were gathered from a man aged 40-49 years with acute or convalescent COVID-19.

The chain has TRBV27 and TRBJ1-4; 7 nucleotides agree with TRBD1. The CDR3 runs 16 residues. V shed 4 bases, J shed 7 bases, and the junction held 12 bases outside the gene matches. Germline V gene data show CDR1 as MNHEY and CDR2 as SMNVEV (reference sequence). This chain's CDR3 is CASSSPSTGRGEKLFF. The CDR3 DNA is TGTGCCAGCAGTTCCCCATCGACAGGGCGGGGTGAAAAACTGTTTTTT.

The rearrangement uses TRBV2 and TRBJ2-1; the match to TRBD2 covers 10 bases. The CDR3 has 14 amino acids. The V and J ends lost 11 bases and 5 bases, in that order; junction bases with no gene match: 9. Per germline, CDR1 SNHLY and CDR2 FYNNEI. CDR3: CAGFSGGFNNEQFF. DNA for the CDR3: TGTGCCGGCTTTAGCGGGGGGTTCAACAATGAGCAGTTCTTC.